Listed below are T cell receptor beta chains from one sample, sequenced in a study of blood T cells in healthy people across ages. TCRdb ran MiXCR on the 5' RACE reads and lists one entry per CDR3 protein. The table has hundreds of thousands of distinct CDR3 sequences, approximately 30% seen once; the top ten hold 15% to 18%. Material: blood. The receptors derive from an elderly woman in good health. The CDR3 runs from the conserved cysteine through the conserved F or W. The order of the fields is V gene, D gene, clone size, J gene, CDR3 DNA, CDR3 protein. The D gene is left open where the match is weak. Clone sizes are given selectively: once, few, many, or a class where the clone is expanded.

TRBV9	TRBD1	.	TRBJ1-1	TGTGCCAGCGGCCCTCGTACAGGGGGGAACACTGAGGCTTTCTTT	CASGPRTGGNTEAFF
TRBV6-2/TRBV6-3	.	many	TRBJ2-4	TGTGCCAGCAGTTACTCTACGGAGGGCCTTCAGTACTTC	CASSYSTEGLQYF
TRBV20-1	TRBD1	.	TRBJ2-7	TGCAGTGCTAGAGGGGGCAGGGGGCGGGAGCAGTACTTC	CSARGGRGREQYF
TRBV28	.	few	TRBJ2-2	TGTGCCAGCAGGTGGGGGATAAACACCGGGGAGCTGTTTTTT	CASRWGINTGELFF
TRBV4-3	TRBD2	many	TRBJ2-2	TGCGCCAGCAGCCAAGATAGGGGACTACCCACCGGGGAGCTGTTTTTT	CASSQDRGLPTGELFF
TRBV6-5	.	many	TRBJ1-2	TGTGCCAGCAGGGAGGGACGGTCCTATGGCTACACCTTC	CASREGRSYGYTF
TRBV20-1	.	.	TRBJ1-2	TGCAGTGCTACGGAGGGGACAAACTATGGCTACACCTTC	CSATEGTNYGYTF
TRBV5-1	TRBD1	few	TRBJ2-2	TGCGCCAGCAGCTTTGGACAGGGCACCGGGGAGCTGTTTTTT	CASSFGQGTGELFF
TRBV7-2	.	.	TRBJ2-6	TGTGCCAGCAGCTCTAGACCTGGAGCGGTCTCTGGGGCCAACGTCCTGACTTTC	CASSSRPGAVSGANVLTF
TRBV2	TRBD1	many	TRBJ1-2	TGTGCCAGCAGGCTCCCGGGACAGGAAATCTATGGCTACACCTTC	CASRLPGQEIYGYTF
TRBV12-3/TRBV12-4	TRBD2	few	TRBJ2-5	TGTGCCAGCAGCTCGCTAGCGGTGGGGGAGACCCAGCACTTC	CASSSLAVGETQHF
TRBV25-1	.	many	TRBJ2-1	TGTGCCAGCAGTGAAGAACCGTTCCAGACCAATGAGCAGTTCTTC	CASSEEPFQTNEQFF
TRBV24-1	.	many	TRBJ2-3	TGTGCCACCCATCCGGGTGGCGGGGACATCACAGATACGCAGTATTTT	CATHPGGGDITDTQYF
TRBV11-2	TRBD2	few	TRBJ2-5	TGTGCCAGCAGCGGCGGGGGGGCTGTTGGCCAAGAGACCCAGTACTTC	CASSGGGAVGQETQYF
TRBV7-9	TRBD1	many	TRBJ2-5	TGTGCCAGCAGCTCCGACAGGGGGCTTCCGGAGACCCAGTACTTC	CASSSDRGLPETQYF
TRBV30	.	many	TRBJ2-7	TGTGCCTGGAGTTTAGGGGGGTTGTACGAGCAGTACTTC	CAWSLGGLYEQYF